The present TCR beta chain was sequenced within a study of blood T cells in healthy people across ages (dated by TCRdb to about 2015). Notes on the research overall: In model experiments, template switching captured roughly one uniquely barcoded TCR beta cDNA molecule for every two T cells. The study measured age-related changes in TCR beta repertoire diversity using deep sequencing normalized with unique cDNA molecular identifiers. The donors were divided into four age groups: young (average around 15 years), middle-aged (approximately 39), aged (around 67) and long-lived (about 79). To avoid experimental bias, donors of different ages were distributed randomly across sequencing lanes. Using the same blood draw, the study looked at two additional independent replicas of 1 million unique cDNA reads for two donors, one aged 18 to 30 and the other aged 80 or older.

The approximately 39 donors, aged roughly 6 to 90 years, were systemically healthy Caucasian individuals from Russia. Each donor gave about 10 milliliters of peripheral blood, drawn into EDTA-treated Vacutainer tubes. PBMCs were isolated by Ficoll-Paque density-gradient centrifugation, with at least 6.5 million obtained per sample. Trizol reagent was used to extract total RNA from the PBMCs, yielding at least 6 micrograms per sample. The percentages of naive CD45RAhigh/CD27high T cells were determined by flow cytometry on a PBMC aliquot from every donor. The table lists this clonotype with many counts. Its binding antigen is unknown. There are no base qualities to consult, and no much larger clone falls within one base. Points the paper makes about the study in general: Because donor CMV infection status was unknown, age-related changes in expanded clonotypes were potentially confounded. Estimates of total diversity based on one million sequenced T cells were regarded as lower bounds and as underestimates. Compared with the aged group, more naive CD4+ T cells, fewer expanded clones and increased TCR diversity were shown by the long-lived group, suggesting age selection. Conclusive comparison of naive and antigen-experienced compartments was prevented by the profiling of bulk unsorted PBMCs. As age increased, observed TCR beta diversity per million T cells dropped in a roughly linear way, and a significant reduction was already evident by age around 41. The percentage of naive T cells measured by flow cytometry correlated strongly with observed TCR beta diversity.

CDR1 and CDR2 are drawn from the germline V gene (reference sequence): SEHNR, FQNEAQ. The CDR3 measures 14 amino acids from cysteine to phenylalanine. Of the read, only the CDR3 DNA is kept; its 42 bases are in frame from base 1. Trimming costs V 2 bases and J 2 bases, and their ends lie 7 bases apart. Library preparation employed 5' RACE. Sequencing used an Illumina HiSeq 2500. A second PCR of 7 to 11 cycles was performed with a sample-barcoded 5' primer and a J-beta primer mix. A template-switch 5' adaptor carrying 12 random nucleotides introduced a unique molecular identifier onto each TCR beta cDNA molecule. Each sample yielded at least 2.5 million CDR3-containing paired-end reads. The Mint cDNA synthesis kit, primed by a TRBC-specific oligonucleotide, was used to synthesize first-strand cDNA from all RNA. Following uracil-DNA glycosylase treatment, a first 18-cycle PCR with universal primers M1SS and BC2_uni_R was performed on all cDNA. Concerning the study's data processing: Normalization of each sample was performed by random selection of 1 million high-quality reads, each carrying a distinct molecular identifier. Instead of being binned into consensus sequences, reads that shared molecular identifiers were thrown out. MiTCR, with a Q25 quality threshold and the strictest error-elimination algorithm, was used for CDR3 identification, clonotype clustering and error correction. A nonparametric unseen species model with Euler transformation was used to estimate a lower bound on total TCR beta diversity. In-frame beta chains were kept once TCRdb had trimmed the public reads at Q25 with fastp and called clones with MiXCR. Here each entry gathers all rows of one CDR3 protein and keeps the most common genes and DNA. These V and J calls rely on TCRdb rather than the paper's analysis. For this sample the table gives approximately 1,000,000 distinct CDR3 sequences, of which 30% to 40% were detected only once. Clones ranked in the top ten supply around 13% of the sample.

The origin of this receptor is a man aged 18 to 30 in good health. The chain was built from TRBV7-9 and TRBJ2-1, with the D segment identity uncertain. Sequencing input: blood. In nucleotide form, the sequence is TGTGCCAGCAGCTTAAGTGTAACCTACAATGAGCAGTTCTTC. It translates as CASSLSVTYNEQFF.